These 23 T cell receptor beta chains were sequenced from one sample in a study of T-cell reconstitution after alpha-beta-depleted transplantation in children. Unique molecular identifiers were used in preparing the TCRbeta library. TCRdb redid the calling of the PCR reads with MiXCR, one entry per CDR3 protein. The sample includes some 240,000 distinct CDR3 sequences, 9.7% of them seen just once. Here the sequenced sample was PBMCs from the stem cell graft donor, taken from the stem cell graft. The receptors were sampled from a human donor who donated a stem cell graft to a child with SCID.

This clonotype appeared many times. The rearrangement joins TRBV2 to TRBJ2-3; D uncertain. CDR1 is SNHLY and CDR2 is FYNNEI in the germline V gene. The CDR3 has 12 amino acids. With 6 bases removed from V and 9 bases from J, the gap between germline ends came to 13 bases. The CDR3 DNA reads as TGTGCCAGCAGGGCTCCCGCCCCGACGCAGTATTTT. This encodes CASRAPAPTQYF. Full variable domain (remainder filled in from reference TRBV2 and TRBJ2-3): EPEVTQTPSHQVTQMGQEVILRCVPISNHLYFYWYRQILGQKVEFLVSFYNNEISEKSEIFDDQFSVERPDGSNFTLKIRSTKLEDSAMYFCASRAPAPTQYFGPGTRLTVL.

This clonotype came up a few times. The chain employs TRBV5-1 and TRBJ1-4, with a tentative D call TRBD1 (6 bases). The CDR3 has 14 residues. The germline V and J ends were trimmed by 0 bases and 6 bases, with 9 bases remaining between them. The germline CDR1 and CDR2 sequences are SGHRS and YFSETQ. CDR3 in DNA: TGCGCCAGCAGCTTGGCCGGGACATATGAAAAACTGTTTTTT. This codes for CASSLAGTYEKLFF.

This clonotype was found many times. The rearrangement uses TRBV7-2 and TRBJ2-7, with D hard to call. Between the trimmed V and J ends, which lost 5 bases and 3 bases, there was a span of 11 bases. The CDR3 covers 13 residues. The germline V gene encodes CDR1 SGHTA and CDR2 FQGNSA. In nucleotides, the CDR3 is TGTGCCAGCAGCATTTTTGCGAGCTACGAGCAGTACTTC. It translates to CASSIFASYEQYF. The variable domain in full, completed from reference TRBV7-2 and TRBJ2-7, reads GAGVSQSPSNKVTEKGKDVELRCDPISGHTALYWYRQSLGQGLEFLIYFQGNSAPDKSGLPSDRFSAERTGGSVSTLTIQRTQQEDSAVYLCASSIFASYEQYFGPGTRLTVT.

The V gene is TRBV7-2, the J gene TRBJ1-1; D perhaps matches TRBD1 (5 bases). Germline lookup yields CDR1 SGHTA and CDR2 FQGNSA. This CDR3 is built from 15 residues. V was clipped by 0 bases and J by 1 base, with 9 bases between them. The CDR3 here is CASSLAVQGNTEAFF. For the CDR3, the DNA is TGTGCCAGCAGCTTAGCGGTCCAGGGGAACACTGAAGCTTTCTTT.

This clonotype was recorded many times. The V and J genes are TRBV20-1 and TRBJ1-5; no clear D gene. Germline V CDR1 and CDR2: DFQATT, SNEGSKA (reference sequence). V dropped 3 bases and J dropped 4 bases, with 13 bases sitting between them. The CDR3 consists of 14 residues. The CDR3 sequence is CSASRGNLNQPQHF. The CDR3 DNA follows: TGCAGTGCTAGCAGAGGGAATCTGAATCAGCCCCAGCATTTT.

This clonotype occurred many times. The CDR3 here is CASRGQGANTEAFF. For the CDR3, the DNA is TGCGCCAGCAGGGGACAGGGCGCGAACACTGAAGCTTTCTTT. The chain uses TRBV5-1 and TRBJ1-1; 9 nucleotides align to TRBD1. Germline CDR1 reads SGHRS; CDR2 reads YFSETQ. The CDR3 is 14 residues long. The V and J ends lost 5 bases and 1 base, in that order; junction bases with no gene match: 3.

Turning to this clonotype: This may be a read error: a much more frequent sequence differs by one nucleotide. The chain is built from TRBV28 and TRBJ1-2; a weak D match, TRBD1 (6 bases). The CDR3 runs 13 residues. Germline CDR1 is MDHEN and CDR2 is SYDVKM. The chain's CDR3 is CASRPGQTYGDTF. The CDR3 nucleotides are TGTGCCAGCAGACCTGGACAGACCTATGGCGACACCTTC.

This clonotype was seen at least ten times. The CDR3 protein is CASRGAGMNTEAFF. CDR3 bases: TGTGCCAGCAGAGGAGCGGGTATGAACACTGAAGCTTTCTTT. The chain combines TRBV2 with TRBJ1-1; the D is unclear. V was pared by 6 bases and J by 0 bases, with 11 bases between. Looked up from germline, CDR1 is SNHLY and CDR2 is FYNNEI. The CDR3 runs 14 residues.

This clonotype was observed many times. The chain couples TRBV20-1 to TRBJ1-5; no firm D call. CDR3 length: 15 residues. Germline CDR1 DFQATT, CDR2 SNEGSKA (reference sequence). The V and J ends lost 3 bases and 6 bases respectively, with 18 bases between them. The CDR3 region is CSARGRTVHLQPQHF. CDR3 DNA sequence: TGCAGTGCTAGGGGCCGGACCGTACACCTTCAGCCCCAGCATTTT.

Comments on this clonotype: The germline gene is not matched at one end of the junction; a read error may be the cause. The chain uses TRBV20-1 and TRBJ2-1, with TRBD2 matching over 9 bases. The CDR3 runs 19 residues. Germline CDR1 DFQATT, CDR2 SNEGSKA (reference sequence). In DNA form, the CDR3 reads TGCTGTGCTAGGGGGAGGGGATTGGCAACTAGCGGGTCCTACAATGAGCAGTTCTTC. This encodes CCARGRGLATSGSYNEQFF.

This clonotype showed up many times. The CDR3 sequence is CASSLRGGGTEAFF. CDR3 bases: TGTGCCAGCAGCTTAAGAGGCGGGGGAACTGAAGCTTTCTTT. This chain joins TRBV7-9 and TRBJ1-1, with a possible D match to TRBD1 (5 bases). There are 14 residues in the CDR3. Trimming removed 2 bases from V and 5 bases from J, with 12 bases in between. From germline, CDR1 is SEHNR and CDR2 FQNEAQ (reference sequence).

This clonotype occurred many times. The chain couples TRBV3-1 to TRBJ2-1; D possibly corresponds to TRBD2 (5 bases). Per the germline V gene, CDR1 is LGHDT and CDR2 is YNNKEL (reference sequence). The germline V and J ends were trimmed by 1 base and 8 bases, with 15 bases remaining between them. This CDR3 is 15 amino acids long. The CDR3 sequence is CASSQAGEGVYEQFF. In nucleotides, the CDR3 is TGTGCCAGCAGCCAAGCGGGTGAGGGAGTGTATGAGCAGTTCTTC.

This clonotype showed up many times. This chain uses TRBV12-3 or TRBV12-4 with TRBJ1-5; D is unclear. The CDR3 is made up of 15 amino acids. The V and J ends lost 5 bases and 0 bases respectively, with 11 bases between them. The CDR3 DNA follows: TGTGCCAGCAGTCCGGACGGAGATAGCAATCAGCCCCAGCATTTT. The encoded protein is CASSPDGDSNQPQHF.

This rearrangement joins TRBV29-1 to TRBJ1-2; weak D call: TRBD1 (5 bases). Trimming shortened V by 0 bases and J by 2 bases, and 22 bases separated the two germline ends. CDR1 is SQVTM and CDR2 is ANQGSEA in the germline V gene. This CDR3 spans 18 amino acids. The CDR3 region is CSVEETTFFGGTNYGYTF. CDR3 DNA sequence: TGCAGCGTTGAAGAAACCACTTTTTTTGGGGGGACCAACTATGGCTACACCTTC.

The V call is TRBV20-1, the J call TRBJ2-7; 12 positions match TRBD1. Germline V gene lookup returns CDR1 DFQATT and CDR2 SNEGSKA (reference sequence). The CDR3 runs 14 residues. After removal of 5 bases from V and 5 bases from J, the junction contained 7 bases not matched to a gene. CDR3 sequence: CSASPGTGGDEQYF. The CDR3, as DNA: TGCAGTGCTTCCCCCGGGACAGGGGGCGACGAGCAGTACTTC.

Of note for this clonotype: At one boundary the junction diverges from the germline segment, which might be a read error. The rearrangement uses TRBV20-1 and TRBJ1-2; no reliable D call. CDR1 is DFQATT and CDR2 is SNEGSKA in the germline V gene (reference sequence). This CDR3 comprises 16 residues. In DNA form, the CDR3 reads TGCGGTGCTAGCCCCTCATTCGGCCTCGGGGACTATGGCTACACCTTC. Amino acid sequence: CGASPSFGLGDYGYTF.

This clonotype appeared many times. The genes are TRBV4-2 and TRBJ1-1, with unresolved D. The CDR3 sequence is 14 residues long. The V end lost 2 bases, the J end lost 3 bases, and 10 bases lay between the germline ends. The germline V gene has CDR1 LGHNA and CDR2 YNFKEQ. The CDR3 nucleotides are TGTGCCAGCAGCCAATTTTACGGCTACACTGAAGCTTTCTTT. Protein product: CASSQFYGYTEAFF.

This clonotype was recorded many times. The rearrangement links TRBV18 to TRBJ1-1; 7 bases are shared with TRBD1. The CDR3 is 14 amino acids. V shed 6 bases and J 9 bases; nucleotides not matched to a gene: 13. Germline lookup yields CDR1 KGHSH and CDR2 LQKENI. The CDR3 DNA reads as TGTGCCAGCTCCCTTAGACAGGGAGGGGACCAAGCTTTCTTT. This encodes CASSLRQGGDQAFF.

This clonotype was counted many times. DNA for the CDR3: TGCAGTGCTGGGGCAGGGGACTATGGCTACACCTTC. Translating gives CSAGAGDYGYTF. The chain has TRBV20-1 and TRBJ1-2, with D possibly TRBD1 on 6 matching bases. The V and J ends lost 5 bases and 3 bases respectively, with 10 bases between them. The CDR3 has 12 amino acids. Germline values: CDR1 DFQATT, CDR2 SNEGSKA (reference sequence).

The table lists this clonotype with many counts. The chain recombines TRBV6-1 with TRBJ1-1; weak D call: TRBD1 (5 bases). Germline-derived CDR1 and CDR2 are MNHNS and SASEGT. This CDR3 is built from 13 residues. Deletions cut 8 bases from V and 1 base from J, with 11 bases between. The CDR3 protein is CASRRGTNTEAFF. The DNA of the CDR3 is TGTGCCAGCCGACGTGGGACGAACACTGAAGCTTTCTTT.

This clonotype was counted ten times or more. V and J are TRBV7-2 and TRBJ1-1; D not resolved. The germline CDR1 and CDR2 sequences are SGHTA and FQGNSA. V lost 3 bases to trimming and J lost 0 bases, with 5 bases between them. The CDR3 contains 13 residues. The CDR3 nucleotides are TGTGCCAGCAGCTTTATGATGAACACTGAAGCTTTCTTT. Translation gives CASSFMMNTEAFF.

This clonotype was observed at least ten times. The chain combines TRBV27 with TRBJ2-1; D gene ambiguous. This CDR3 is 16 amino acids long. The V and J ends lost 5 bases and 2 bases respectively, with 16 bases between them. Germline CDR1 reads MNHEY; CDR2 reads SMNVEV (reference sequence). CDR3 in amino acids: CASSRIGLLAYNEQFF. CDR3 DNA: TGTGCCAGCAGTCGGATCGGTCTACTCGCCTACAATGAGCAGTTCTTC.

This clonotype was recorded at least ten times. J is TRBJ2-1 and V is TRBV7-9; either TRBD1 or TRBD2 may fit D (5 bases each). Germline V gene sequence: CDR1 SEHNR, CDR2 FQNEAQ (reference sequence). With 1 base removed from V and 7 bases from J, the gap between germline ends came to 17 bases. CDR3 length: 16 amino acids. The CDR3 nucleotides are TGTGCCAGCAGCTTAGACGGGTCAGGGAGTTTGAATGAGCAGTTCTTC. The encoded protein is CASSLDGSGSLNEQFF.